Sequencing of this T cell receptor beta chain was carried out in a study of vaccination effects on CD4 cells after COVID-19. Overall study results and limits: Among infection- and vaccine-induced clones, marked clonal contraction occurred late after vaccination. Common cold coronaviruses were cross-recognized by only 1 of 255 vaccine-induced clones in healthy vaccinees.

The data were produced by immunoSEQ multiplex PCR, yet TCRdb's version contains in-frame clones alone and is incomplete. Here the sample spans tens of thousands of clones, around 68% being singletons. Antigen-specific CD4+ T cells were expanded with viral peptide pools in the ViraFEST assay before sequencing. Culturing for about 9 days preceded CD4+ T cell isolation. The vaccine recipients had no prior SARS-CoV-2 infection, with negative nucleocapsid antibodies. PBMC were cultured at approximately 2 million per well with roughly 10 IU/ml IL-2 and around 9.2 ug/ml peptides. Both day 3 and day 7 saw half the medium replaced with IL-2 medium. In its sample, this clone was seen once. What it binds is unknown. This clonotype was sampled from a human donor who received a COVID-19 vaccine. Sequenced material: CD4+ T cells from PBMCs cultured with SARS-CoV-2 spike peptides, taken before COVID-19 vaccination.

The CDR3 nucleotides are TGTGCCAGCTCACCACGACAGGGGACGACCCAGTACTTC. The encoded protein is CASSPRQGTTQYF. V and J are TRBV18 and TRBJ2-5; 8 bases map to TRBD1. There are 13 residues in the CDR3. CDR1 is KGHSH and CDR2 is LQKENI in the germline V gene. V gave up 1 base and J gave up 7 bases; unmatched junction bases: 2.